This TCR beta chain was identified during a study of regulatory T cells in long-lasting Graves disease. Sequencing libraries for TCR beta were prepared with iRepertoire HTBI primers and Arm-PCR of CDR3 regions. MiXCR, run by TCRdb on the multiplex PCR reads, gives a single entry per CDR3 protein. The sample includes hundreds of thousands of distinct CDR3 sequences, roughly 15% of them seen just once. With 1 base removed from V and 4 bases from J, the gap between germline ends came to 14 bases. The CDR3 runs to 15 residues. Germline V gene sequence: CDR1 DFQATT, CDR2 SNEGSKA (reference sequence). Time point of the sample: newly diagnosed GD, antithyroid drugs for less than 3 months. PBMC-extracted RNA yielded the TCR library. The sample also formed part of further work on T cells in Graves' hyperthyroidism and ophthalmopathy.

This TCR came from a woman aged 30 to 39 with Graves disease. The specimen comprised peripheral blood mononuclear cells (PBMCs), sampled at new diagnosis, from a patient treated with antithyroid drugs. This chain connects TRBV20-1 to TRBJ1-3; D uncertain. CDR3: CSARAQLSGGNTIYF. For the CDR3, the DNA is TGCAGTGCTAGAGCCCAACTCTCCGGGGGAAACACCATATATTTT.